This TCR beta chain was profiled in a study of early stage breast cancer tumors. Sequencing was performed with immunoSEQ multiplex PCR; in TCRdb, only in-frame clones are kept and a portion is missing. This table has about 72,000 clones, roughly 80% appearing once. Findings and limits, study-wide: Compared with adjacent normal breast tissue, tumors showed around 2.7-fold greater T cell density and higher clonality. Commonly generated sequences made up most enriched TCRB sequences shared between patients.

The V end lost 4 bases, the J end lost 5 bases, and 15 bases lay between the germline ends. Germline lookup yields CDR1 SGHTA and CDR2 FQGNSA. The CDR3 runs to 14 residues. This clone was seen more than once but under ten times. What it recognizes is unknown. The gene calls are TRBV7-2 and TRBJ2-7; D may be TRBD2 (5 bases). The sequence was collected from a person aged 55 to 70 with breast cancer. Sample: blood. Here the CDR3 reads CASSSGLAIDEQYF. CDR3 coding DNA: TGTGCCAGCAGCTCGGGTCTAGCAATTGACGAGCAGTACTTC.